This T cell receptor beta chain originates from a study of cytotoxic CD8 clonotypes in ibrutinib-treated CLL. V was pared by 4 bases and J by 2 bases, with 11 bases of the junction left unmatched. The CDR3 is 17 residues long. The germline gives CDR1 SGHRS, CDR2 YFSETQ. Sequencing was performed with immunoSEQ multiplex PCR; in TCRdb, only in-frame clones are kept and a portion is missing. The table lists roughly 40,000 clones, 65% to 70% of them singletons. V is TRBV5-1 and J is TRBJ2-2; 7 nucleotides agree with TRBD1. This TCR came from a human donor with chronic lymphocytic leukemia. The material sequenced was PBMCs, taken at disease progression, from a patient treated with ibrutinib. Here the CDR3 DNA reads TGCGCCAGCAGCCGGGACAGCGGACCTTCCAACACCGGGGAGCTGTTTTTT. This encodes CASSRDSGPSNTGELFF.